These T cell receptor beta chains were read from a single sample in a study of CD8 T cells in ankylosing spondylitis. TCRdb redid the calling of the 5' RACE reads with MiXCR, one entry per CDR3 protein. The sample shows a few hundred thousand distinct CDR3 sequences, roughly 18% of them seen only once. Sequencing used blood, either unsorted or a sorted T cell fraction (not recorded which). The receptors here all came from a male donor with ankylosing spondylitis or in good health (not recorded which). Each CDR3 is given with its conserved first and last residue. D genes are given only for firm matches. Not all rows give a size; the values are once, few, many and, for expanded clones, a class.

CDR3 protein: CSATGTGEGNQPQHF; CDR3 DNA: TGCAGTGCTACCGGGACAGGGGAGGGTAATCAGCCCCAGCATTTT; J gene: TRBJ1-5; clone size: .; V gene: TRBV20-1; CDR3 length: 15; D gene: TRBD1
CDR3 protein: CSDTANYGYTF; CDR3 DNA: TGCAGCGACACAGCGAACTATGGCTACACCTTC; J gene: TRBJ1-2; clone size: many; V gene: TRBV29-1; CDR3 length: 11; D gene: .
CDR3 protein: CASSPGQASHQPQHF; CDR3 DNA: TGTGCCAGCAGTCCTGGACAGGCAAGTCATCAGCCCCAGCATTTT; J gene: TRBJ1-5; clone size: many; V gene: TRBV7-2; CDR3 length: 15; D gene: TRBD1
CDR3 protein: CASTSEGPPDTQYF; CDR3 DNA: TGTGCCAGCACCTCGGAGGGCCCCCCAGATACGCAGTATTTT; J gene: TRBJ2-3; clone size: few; V gene: TRBV12-3/TRBV12-4; CDR3 length: 14; D gene: .
CDR3 protein: CSASGSGANQPQYF; CDR3 DNA: TGCAGTGCTAGCGGGTCGGGCGCCAATCAGCCCCAGTATTTT; J gene: TRBJ2-3; clone size: many; V gene: TRBV20-1; CDR3 length: 14; D gene: .
CDR3 protein: CASSLVALTGLDEQYF; CDR3 DNA: TGTGCCAGCAGCTTAGTGGCCTTGACAGGGCTGGACGAGCAGTACTTC; J gene: TRBJ2-7; clone size: .; V gene: TRBV7-8; CDR3 length: 16; D gene: TRBD1
CDR3 protein: CATSGPAGGPTYEQYF; CDR3 DNA: TGTGCCACCTCGGGCCCCGCGGGAGGGCCGACCTACGAGCAGTACTTC; J gene: TRBJ2-7; clone size: .; V gene: TRBV12-3/TRBV12-4; CDR3 length: 16; D gene: TRBD2
CDR3 protein: CASSYLQGAHEQYF; CDR3 DNA: TGTGCCAGCAGTTACCTACAGGGGGCCCACGAGCAGTACTTC; J gene: TRBJ2-7; clone size: few; V gene: TRBV6-7; CDR3 length: 14; D gene: TRBD1
CDR3 protein: CASRLLGGSYNEQFF; CDR3 DNA: TGTGCCAGCAGGCTCCTTGGGGGGTCCTACAATGAGCAGTTCTTC; J gene: TRBJ2-1; clone size: .; V gene: TRBV6-2/TRBV6-3; CDR3 length: 15; D gene: .
CDR3 protein: CASSQDSLAQGPDTQYF; CDR3 DNA: TGTGCCAGCAGCCAAGATAGTCTAGCTCAGGGCCCAGATACGCAGTATTTT; J gene: TRBJ2-3; clone size: .; V gene: TRBV3-1; CDR3 length: 17; D gene: .
CDR3 protein: CSARDPLTYQETQYF; CDR3 DNA: TGCAGTGCTAGAGATCCACTCACGTACCAAGAGACCCAGTACTTC; J gene: TRBJ2-5; clone size: .; V gene: TRBV20-1; CDR3 length: 15; D gene: .
CDR3 protein: CASSSLSEGAVGELFF; CDR3 DNA: TGTGCCAGCAGCTCCCTTTCGGAGGGAGCGGTCGGGGAGCTGTTTTTT; J gene: TRBJ2-2; clone size: .; V gene: TRBV7-9; CDR3 length: 16; D gene: .
CDR3 protein: CASSPWTRTGELFF; CDR3 DNA: TGTGCCAGCAGCCCGTGGACGCGCACCGGGGAGCTGTTTTTT; J gene: TRBJ2-2; clone size: many; V gene: TRBV7-9; CDR3 length: 14; D gene: .
CDR3 protein: CASSPGRINEKLFF; CDR3 DNA: TGTGCCAGCAGCCCAGGACGGATTAATGAAAAACTGTTTTTT; J gene: TRBJ1-4; clone size: few; V gene: TRBV5-6; CDR3 length: 14; D gene: .
CDR3 protein: CASSGRDTYYEQYF; CDR3 DNA: TGTGCCAGCAGTGGGAGGGACACCTACTACGAGCAGTACTTC; J gene: TRBJ2-7; clone size: .; V gene: TRBV25-1; CDR3 length: 14; D gene: .
CDR3 protein: CASSFQDSYNEQFF; CDR3 DNA: TGTGCCAGCAGTTTCCAGGACTCCTACAATGAGCAGTTCTTC; J gene: TRBJ2-1; clone size: .; V gene: TRBV12-3/TRBV12-4; CDR3 length: 14; D gene: .
CDR3 protein: CASSSPSTSSRAWVGQETQYF; CDR3 DNA: TGTGCCAGCAGCTCTCCCTCGACTAGCTCTAGAGCCTGGGTGGGTCAAGAGACCCAGTACTTC; J gene: TRBJ2-5; clone size: .; V gene: TRBV7-6; CDR3 length: 21; D gene: TRBD2
CDR3 protein: CASSQDIGVYEQYF; CDR3 DNA: TGCGCCAGCAGCCAAGATATAGGAGTATACGAGCAGTACTTC; J gene: TRBJ2-7; clone size: .; V gene: TRBV4-3; CDR3 length: 14; D gene: .
CDR3 protein: CASSLEQSSYEQYF; CDR3 DNA: TGTGCCAGCAGCTTAGAACAGAGCTCCTACGAGCAGTACTTC; J gene: TRBJ2-7; clone size: once; V gene: TRBV7-6; CDR3 length: 14; D gene: .
CDR3 protein: CASSPTGTDHGYTF; CDR3 DNA: TGTGCCAGCAGCCCAACCGGGACTGACCATGGCTACACCTTC; J gene: TRBJ1-2; clone size: .; V gene: TRBV7-3; CDR3 length: 14; D gene: .
CDR3 protein: CASSRWAGGRETQYF; CDR3 DNA: TGTGCCAGCAGTAGGTGGGCAGGAGGCAGAGAGACCCAGTACTTC; J gene: TRBJ2-5; clone size: .; V gene: TRBV6-1; CDR3 length: 15; D gene: .
CDR3 protein: CASSMSGSGGDTQYF; CDR3 DNA: TGTGCCAGCAGCATGTCGGGATCAGGGGGAGATACGCAGTATTTT; J gene: TRBJ2-3; clone size: few; V gene: TRBV9; CDR3 length: 15; D gene: TRBD1
CDR3 protein: CSASALNPWYEQYF; CDR3 DNA: TGCAGTGCTAGCGCCCTTAACCCTTGGTACGAGCAGTACTTC; J gene: TRBJ2-7; clone size: .; V gene: TRBV20-1; CDR3 length: 14; D gene: .
CDR3 protein: CAISEPGQGNYGYTF; CDR3 DNA: TGTGCCATCAGTGAACCGGGACAGGGCAACTATGGCTACACCTTC; J gene: TRBJ1-2; clone size: .; V gene: TRBV10-3; CDR3 length: 15; D gene: TRBD1
CDR3 protein: CASRSNSGSGTYNEQFF; CDR3 DNA: TGTGCCAGCAGGAGTAATAGCGGGAGCGGAACCTACAATGAGCAGTTCTTC; J gene: TRBJ2-1; clone size: .; V gene: TRBV12-3/TRBV12-4; CDR3 length: 17; D gene: TRBD2
CDR3 protein: CASSQRLAGWDDNEQFF; CDR3 DNA: TGCGCCAGCAGCCAACGGCTAGCGGGATGGGACGACAATGAGCAGTTCTTC; J gene: TRBJ2-1; clone size: few; V gene: TRBV4-3; CDR3 length: 17; D gene: TRBD2
CDR3 protein: CSVAPQGWFETQYF; CDR3 DNA: TGCAGCGTTGCGCCACAGGGGTGGTTCGAGACCCAGTACTTC; J gene: TRBJ2-5; clone size: .; V gene: TRBV29-1; CDR3 length: 14; D gene: TRBD1
CDR3 protein: CASSFGDGNEQFF; CDR3 DNA: TGTGCCAGCAGTTTTGGGGACGGGAATGAGCAGTTCTTC; J gene: TRBJ2-1; clone size: many; V gene: TRBV12-3/TRBV12-4; CDR3 length: 13; D gene: .
CDR3 protein: CASSTGGEDQPQHF; CDR3 DNA: TGTGCCAGCAGTACAGGGGGCGAGGATCAGCCCCAGCATTTT; J gene: TRBJ1-5; clone size: few; V gene: TRBV27; CDR3 length: 14; D gene: TRBD1
CDR3 protein: CASSTPTSGRPSSSYEQYF; CDR3 DNA: TGTGCCAGCAGCACACCGACTAGCGGGAGGCCGTCAAGCTCCTACGAGCAGTACTTC; J gene: TRBJ2-7; clone size: few; V gene: TRBV11-2; CDR3 length: 19; D gene: TRBD2
CDR3 protein: CASSRGLAGLNEQFF; CDR3 DNA: TGTGCCAGCAGCAGAGGACTAGCGGGACTCAATGAGCAGTTCTTC; J gene: TRBJ2-1; clone size: .; V gene: TRBV5-6; CDR3 length: 15; D gene: TRBD2
CDR3 protein: CASSLREPVWGEQFF; CDR3 DNA: TGTGCCAGCAGCCTGCGGGAGCCCGTCTGGGGTGAGCAGTTCTTC; J gene: TRBJ2-1; clone size: many; V gene: TRBV14; CDR3 length: 15; D gene: TRBD2
CDR3 protein: CASSLLQGGSGELFF; CDR3 DNA: TGTGCCAGCAGCTTGCTACAGGGGGGTTCCGGGGAGCTGTTTTTT; J gene: TRBJ2-2; clone size: .; V gene: TRBV11-2; CDR3 length: 15; D gene: TRBD1
CDR3 protein: CASSYTGSTDTQYF; CDR3 DNA: TGTGCCAGCAGTTACACCGGAAGCACAGATACGCAGTATTTT; J gene: TRBJ2-3; clone size: few; V gene: TRBV6-5; CDR3 length: 14; D gene: .
CDR3 protein: CSAWVGGGPNTGELFF; CDR3 DNA: TGCAGTGCTTGGGTAGGCGGAGGACCAAACACCGGGGAGCTGTTTTTT; J gene: TRBJ2-2; clone size: few; V gene: TRBV20-1; CDR3 length: 16; D gene: .
CDR3 protein: CSVGRPSYNEQFF; CDR3 DNA: TGCAGCGTTGGTCGGCCCTCCTACAATGAGCAGTTCTTC; J gene: TRBJ2-1; clone size: .; V gene: TRBV29-1; CDR3 length: 13; D gene: .
CDR3 protein: CASSYRGMNTEAFF; CDR3 DNA: TGTGCCAGCAGTTACAGGGGGATGAACACTGAAGCTTTCTTT; J gene: TRBJ1-1; clone size: few; V gene: TRBV6-5; CDR3 length: 14; D gene: .
CDR3 protein: CASSATTGPTGNYGYTF; CDR3 DNA: TGTGCCAGCAGCGCGACCACCGGACCGACAGGGAACTATGGCTACACCTTC; J gene: TRBJ1-2; clone size: few; V gene: TRBV9; CDR3 length: 17; D gene: TRBD1
CDR3 protein: CATSDSRTGTYEQYF; CDR3 DNA: TGTGCCACCAGTGATTCCAGGACAGGTACATACGAGCAGTACTTC; J gene: TRBJ2-7; clone size: .; V gene: TRBV24-1; CDR3 length: 15; D gene: TRBD1
CDR3 protein: CASSQPPGGSYNEQFF; CDR3 DNA: TGCGCCAGCAGCCAGCCCCCCGGAGGAAGCTACAATGAGCAGTTCTTC; J gene: TRBJ2-1; clone size: .; V gene: TRBV4-1; CDR3 length: 16; D gene: .
CDR3 protein: CSVEGLPLALIYNEQFF; CDR3 DNA: TGCAGCGTTGAGGGCCTTCCCCTCGCACTAATTTACAATGAGCAGTTCTTC; J gene: TRBJ2-1; clone size: few; V gene: TRBV29-1; CDR3 length: 17; D gene: .
CDR3 protein: CAWAVNEQFF; CDR3 DNA: TGTGCCTGGGCGGTCAATGAGCAGTTCTTC; J gene: TRBJ2-1; clone size: few; V gene: TRBV30; CDR3 length: 10; D gene: .
CDR3 protein: CASSLWGGGPQETQYF; CDR3 DNA: TGTGCCAGCAGTTTATGGGGAGGAGGCCCCCAAGAGACCCAGTACTTC; J gene: TRBJ2-5; clone size: few; V gene: TRBV12-3/TRBV12-4; CDR3 length: 16; D gene: .
CDR3 protein: CASSLGRTTTDTQYF; CDR3 DNA: TGCGCCAGCAGCTTAGGGCGGACTACTACCGATACGCAGTATTTT; J gene: TRBJ2-3; clone size: .; V gene: TRBV5-1; CDR3 length: 15; D gene: .
CDR3 protein: CASSLRLNTDTQYF; CDR3 DNA: TGTGCCAGCAGTTTACGGCTTAACACAGATACGCAGTATTTT; J gene: TRBJ2-3; clone size: many; V gene: TRBV12-3/TRBV12-4; CDR3 length: 14; D gene: .
CDR3 protein: CASSQDTLASSYEQYF; CDR3 DNA: TGCGCCAGCAGCCAAGATACCCTGGCGAGCTCCTACGAGCAGTACTTC; J gene: TRBJ2-7; clone size: few; V gene: TRBV4-1; CDR3 length: 16; D gene: .
CDR3 protein: CASSELAGESYEQYF; CDR3 DNA: TGTGCCAGCAGTGAACTAGCGGGTGAAAGCTACGAGCAGTACTTC; J gene: TRBJ2-7; clone size: few; V gene: TRBV2; CDR3 length: 15; D gene: TRBD2
CDR3 protein: CASSPPGGLALETQYF; CDR3 DNA: TGTGCCAGCAGCCCACCGGGTGGACTAGCGTTAGAGACCCAGTACTTC; J gene: TRBJ2-5; clone size: .; V gene: TRBV7-8; CDR3 length: 16; D gene: TRBD2
CDR3 protein: CSARQEGSYNEQFF; CDR3 DNA: TGCAGTGCTAGACAGGAAGGATCCTACAATGAGCAGTTCTTC; J gene: TRBJ2-1; clone size: few; V gene: TRBV20-1; CDR3 length: 14; D gene: .
CDR3 protein: CASKGDYTYEQYF; CDR3 DNA: TGTGCCAGCAAGGGGGATTACACCTACGAGCAGTACTTC; J gene: TRBJ2-7; clone size: .; V gene: TRBV27; CDR3 length: 13; D gene: .
CDR3 protein: CASSKSGEAFF; CDR3 DNA: TGTGCCAGCAGTAAGAGCGGTGAAGCTTTCTTT; J gene: TRBJ1-1; clone size: .; V gene: TRBV25-1; CDR3 length: 11; D gene: .
CDR3 protein: CASGLDLGTSGTGELFF; CDR3 DNA: TGTGCTAGTGGTTTAGACCTTGGGACTAGCGGCACCGGGGAGCTGTTTTTT; J gene: TRBJ2-2; clone size: .; V gene: TRBV12-5; CDR3 length: 17; D gene: TRBD2
CDR3 protein: CSVEGEKGSYEQYF; CDR3 DNA: TGCAGCGTTGAGGGGGAAAAGGGCTCCTACGAGCAGTACTTC; J gene: TRBJ2-7; clone size: .; V gene: TRBV29-1; CDR3 length: 14; D gene: .
CDR3 protein: CSVDMGYTGELFF; CDR3 DNA: TGCAGCGTTGATATGGGGTACACCGGGGAGCTGTTTTTT; J gene: TRBJ2-2; clone size: few; V gene: TRBV29-1; CDR3 length: 13; D gene: .